This TCR beta chain was sequenced for a study of beta chain features in type 1 diabetes. Whole-study findings and limits: Type 1 diabetes patients had VDJ junctions that carried fewer insertions and more deletions. A closer apparent resemblance between naive, central memory and Treg TCRB repertoires was seen in patients than in healthy donors.

The sequenced template was cDNA made from the entire isolated RNA. The protocol was immunoSEQ multiplex PCR, while the TCRdb copy is restricted to in-frame clones and leaves out a portion. This sample yields a few hundred thousand clones, of which more than 9% are seen a single time; 0.03% to 0.035% belongs to the top ten. A CD45RO/CCR7/CD25/CD127/CD95/CD27 panel sorted naive, central memory, regulatory and stem cell-like memory CD4+ cells. V lost 5 bases, J lost 3 bases, and 3 bases stayed unmatched. Germline CDR1 reads SGHTA; CDR2 reads FQGNSA. The CDR3 contains 13 residues. Comments on this clone: Its cognate antigen is unknown.

The TCR was taken from a woman between 18 and 29 years old in good health. This chain joins TRBV7-2 and TRBJ1-2; 7 positions match TRBD1. Sequenced sample: naive CD4+ T cells from blood. This CDR3 is CASSGDSDYGYTF. The CDR3 DNA reads TGTGCCAGCAGCGGGGACAGCGACTATGGCTACACCTTC.